This entry features one TCR beta chain sequence. Its antigen is as yet unknown. PCR was performed using 60 Vbeta and 13 Jbeta primers. Clones were read by immunoSEQ multiplex PCR, and TCRdb kept only the in-frame ones, dropping some. The sample yields some 150,000 clones, about 80% seen once. Those who donated were healthy bone marrow donors. The sample originates from a study of cytomegalovirus exposure and HLA in healthy donors. The study, taken as a whole, reports: Available immune exposure information covered CMV serostatus only.

The TCR was taken from a young man in good health and CMV-seropositive. Sequenced material: PBMCs.

CDR3 residues: CASSLAGAVDTYEQYF. CDR3 nucleotide sequence: TGTGCCAGCAGCTTAGCGGGGGCGGTGGACACCTACGAGCAGTACTTC. V and J are TRBV7-2 and TRBJ2-7, with D perhaps matching TRBD1 (6 bases). V was shortened by 0 bases and J by 2 bases, with 14 bases between the two germline ends. CDR1 SGHTA and CDR2 FQGNSA come from the germline V gene. The CDR3 is 16 amino acids.